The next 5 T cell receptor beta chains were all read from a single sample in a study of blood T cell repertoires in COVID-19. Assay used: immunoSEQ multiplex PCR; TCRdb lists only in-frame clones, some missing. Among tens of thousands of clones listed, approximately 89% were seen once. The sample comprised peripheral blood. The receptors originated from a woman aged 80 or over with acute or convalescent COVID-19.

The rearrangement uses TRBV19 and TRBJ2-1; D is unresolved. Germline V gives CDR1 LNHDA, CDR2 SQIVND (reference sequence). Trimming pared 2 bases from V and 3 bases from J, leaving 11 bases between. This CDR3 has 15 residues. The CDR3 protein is CASSITWQIYNEQFF. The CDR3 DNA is TGTGCCAGTAGTATAACCTGGCAGATCTACAATGAGCAGTTCTTC.

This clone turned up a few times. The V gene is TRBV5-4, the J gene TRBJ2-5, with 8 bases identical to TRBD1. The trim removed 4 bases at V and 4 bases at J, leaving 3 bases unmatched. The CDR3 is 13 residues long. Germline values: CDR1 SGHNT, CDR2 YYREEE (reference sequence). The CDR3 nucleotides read TGTGCCAGCAGCCGGACAGGGTCAGAGACCCAGTACTTC. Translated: CASSRTGSETQYF.

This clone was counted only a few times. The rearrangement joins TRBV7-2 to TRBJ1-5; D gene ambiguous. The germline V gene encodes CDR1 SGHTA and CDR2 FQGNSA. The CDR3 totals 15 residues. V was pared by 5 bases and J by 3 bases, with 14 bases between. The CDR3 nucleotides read TGTGCCAGCAGCCTGGACTCAACCGACAATCAGCCCCAGCATTTT. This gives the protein CASSLDSTDNQPQHF.

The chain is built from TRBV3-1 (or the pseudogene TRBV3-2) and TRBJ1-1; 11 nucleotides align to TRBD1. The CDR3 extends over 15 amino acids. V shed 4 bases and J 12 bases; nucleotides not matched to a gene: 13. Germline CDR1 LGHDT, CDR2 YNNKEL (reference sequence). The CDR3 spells CASSPDRGRGFGTFF. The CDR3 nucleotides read TGTGCCAGCAGCCCGGACAGGGGGCGCGGGTTTGGTACTTTCTTT.

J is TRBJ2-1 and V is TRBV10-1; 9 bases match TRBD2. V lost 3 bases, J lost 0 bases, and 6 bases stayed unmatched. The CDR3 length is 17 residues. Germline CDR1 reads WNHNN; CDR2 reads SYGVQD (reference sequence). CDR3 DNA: TGCGCCAGCAGTGAAGGGGAAGCGGGGGGCTCCTACAATGAGCAGTTCTTC. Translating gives CASSEGEAGGSYNEQFF.